These 25 T cell receptor beta chains came from one sample sequenced in a study of pediatric ulcerative colitis (dated by TCRdb to between 2018 and 2021). The library was produced with the immunoSEQ multiplex PCR assay. TCRdb took over this immuneACCESS table, retaining in-frame rearrangements with V and J assigned. Such tables are incomplete; in checked studies, under half of the missing clones stem from an unresolved V gene, and the remainder is unexplained. Within this sample are approximately 32,000 clones, with 82% of them counted one time only. Approximately 4.5% of the sample comes from the top ten. The sample was blood. The source of these receptors is a boy under 18 with severe ulcerative colitis.

The gene calls are TRBV2 and TRBJ1-1, with D unclear. Looked up from germline, CDR1 is SNHLY and CDR2 is FYNNEI. This CDR3 region has 14 residues. V dropped 6 bases and J dropped 2 bases, with 13 bases sitting between them. The CDR3 sequence: CASRENSLNTEAFF. The CDR3 nucleotides read TGTGCCAGCAGGGAAAACAGCCTTAACACTGAAGCTTTCTTT.

In this sample, this clone turned up a few times. The genes are TRBV5-6 and TRBJ1-1, with TRBD1 matching 7 bases. The CDR3 has 13 amino acids. J was trimmed by 11 bases and V by 4 bases; bases with no gene match: 11. Germline assignment: CDR1 SGHDT and CDR2 YYEEEE. DNA of the CDR3: TGTGCCAGCAGCATCCGGACAGGTGGGGACGCTTTCTTT. Residues: CASSIRTGGDAFF.

The chain links TRBV7-9 to TRBJ2-1; no clear D gene. Germline V gene lookup returns CDR1 SEHNR and CDR2 FQNEAQ (reference sequence). The germline V and J ends were trimmed by 5 bases and 4 bases, with 9 bases remaining between them. The CDR3 contains 13 residues. The DNA for the CDR3 is TGTGCCAGCAGCCCCGGCAGTTACAATGAGCAGTTCTTC. Translation gives CASSPGSYNEQFF.

V usage is TRBV2 and J usage is TRBJ2-1; no reliable D call. This CDR3 is built from 12 residues. Per the germline V gene, CDR1 is SNHLY and CDR2 is FYNNEI. The CDR3 loop is CAILRSGNEQFF. The CDR3 DNA is TGTGCGATTTTGAGGAGTGGGAATGAGCAGTTCTTC.

The V gene is TRBV30, the J gene TRBJ2-1, with D possibly TRBD2 on 6 matching bases. The CDR3 has 13 amino acids. The germline CDR1 and CDR2 sequences are GTSNPN and SVGIG (reference sequence). The CDR3 DNA sequence: TGTGCGGCTCGGGGGTGGGGCTACAATGAGCAGTTCTTC. This codes for CAARGWGYNEQFF.

This chain's CDR3 is CASSYSQAQSYEQYF. The CDR3 nucleotides are TGTGCCAGCAGTTACTCACAGGCGCAGTCCTACGAGCAGTACTTC. The chain is built from TRBV6-5 and TRBJ2-7; possibly TRBD1 for D (5 bases). The CDR3 length is 15 residues. The germline CDR1 and CDR2 sequences are MNHEY and SVGAGI. V lost 0 bases and J 1 base, leaving 10 bases between the germline ends.

In this sample, this clone turned up a few times. The chain combines TRBV27 with TRBJ2-2; D unresolved. The CDR3 runs 13 residues. The V gene lost 6 bases and the J gene lost 4 bases, with 9 bases spanning the gap. Germline V gene data show CDR1 as MNHEY and CDR2 as SMNVEV (reference sequence). The CDR3 reads CASRPASTGELFF. The CDR3 nucleotides read TGTGCCAGCAGACCTGCCTCCACCGGGGAGCTGTTTTTT.

The V and J genes are TRBV9 and TRBJ2-5; a weak D match, TRBD1 (5 bases). The V gene's germline CDR1 is SGDLS and CDR2 YYNGEE. The length of the CDR3 is 16 residues. V lost 4 bases, J lost 4 bases, and 20 bases lay in between. Written as DNA, the CDR3 is TGTGCCAGCAGCCCCCACCCAGGGCCCCGCCCAGAGACCCAGTACTTC. It yields the protein CASSPHPGPRPETQYF.

V and J are TRBV9 and TRBJ2-6; no clear D. This CDR3 region has 19 residues. V lost 0 bases, J lost 0 bases, and 16 bases lay in between. CDR1 and CDR2 (germline): SGDLS, YYNGEE. The CDR3 nucleotides read TGTGCCAGCAGCGTAGTGGTCAACACACGGAGCTCTGGGGCCAACGTCCTGACTTTC. Protein: CASSVVVNTRSSGANVLTF.

This chain joins TRBV9 and TRBJ2-5; D possibly corresponds to TRBD1 (6 bases). Germline values: CDR1 SGDLS, CDR2 YYNGEE. The CDR3 covers 19 residues. V lost 0 bases, J lost 2 bases, and 23 bases lay in between. The CDR3 here is CASSVAAGRLTGLQETQYF. The CDR3 DNA reads TGTGCCAGCAGCGTAGCGGCAGGGCGGTTGACAGGTTTACAAGAGACCCAGTACTTC.

This CDR3 is CATSRDSSPYEQYF. For the CDR3, the DNA is TGTGCCACCAGCAGAGATTCTTCCCCCTACGAGCAGTACTTC. This chain uses TRBV15 with TRBJ2-7; unclear D gene. The CDR3 totals 14 residues. V was shortened by 0 bases and J by 2 bases, with 8 bases between the two germline ends. Looked up from germline, CDR1 is LNHNV and CDR2 is YYDKDF (reference sequence).

The rearrangement joins TRBV21-1 to TRBJ1-2. TRBV21-1 is recorded as a pseudogene. CDR3 length equals 12 residues. This chain's CDR3 is CARTKGGKGYTF. The CDR3 bases are TGTGCCAGGACTAAGGGGGGGAAGGGCTACACCTTC.

Only one count was recorded for this clone. DNA for the CDR3: TGTGCCAGCAGCGTGAACTATTTGAACACTGAAGCTTTCTTT. Translated, it gives CASSVNYLNTEAFF. The chain is built from TRBV9 and TRBJ1-1; D remains ambiguous. CDR1 and CDR2 from the germline V gene are SGDLS and YYNGEE. The CDR3 runs 14 residues. V lost 2 bases and J lost 0, with 8 bases in between.

V is TRBV30 and J is TRBJ1-6; D is unresolved. The CDR3 sequence is 15 residues long. Between the trimmed V and J ends, which lost 3 bases and 0 bases, there was a span of 9 bases. The germline V gene encodes CDR1 GTSNPN and CDR2 SVGIG (reference sequence). This chain's CDR3 is CAWRTDNSYNSPLHF. In nucleotides, the CDR3 is TGTGCCTGGAGAACAGATAACTCCTATAATTCACCCCTCCACTTT.

The CDR3 region is CASIWRGVNTEAFF. The DNA for the CDR3 is TGTGCCAGCATCTGGCGCGGGGTGAACACTGAAGCTTTCTTT. This rearrangement joins TRBV7-2 to TRBJ1-1; D is undetermined. The V end lost 7 bases, the J end lost 0 bases, and 12 bases lay between the germline ends. The CDR3 has 14 residues. The germline gives CDR1 SGHTA, CDR2 FQGNSA.

The CDR3 DNA follows: TGTGCCAGCAGCTTCCCCCTCGGGGGGCAAAACAATGAGCAGTTCTTC. Residues: CASSFPLGGQNNEQFF. V gene TRBV5-4 combines with J gene TRBJ2-1, with a tentative D call TRBD2 (7 bases). The germline V gene has CDR1 SGHNT and CDR2 YYREEE (reference sequence). The CDR3 runs to 16 residues. V was shortened by 2 bases and J by 5 bases, with 17 bases between the two germline ends.

The J gene is TRBJ1-5, the V gene TRBV30; D is undetermined. CDR3 size: 13 residues. CDR1 is GTSNPN, CDR2 SVGIG, per germline (reference sequence). Trimming removed 0 bases from V and 0 bases from J, with 3 bases in between. CDR3 region: CAWSVDSNQPQHF. The CDR3 DNA sequence: TGTGCCTGGAGTGTCGATAGCAATCAGCCCCAGCATTTT.

This clone was counted between two and nine times. The V gene is TRBV19, the J gene TRBJ1-5, with D maybe TRBD1 (5 bases). The V gene's germline CDR1 is LNHDA and CDR2 SQIVND (reference sequence). The V gene lost 3 bases and the J gene lost 7 bases, with 7 bases spanning the gap. The CDR3 is 12 amino acids. The CDR3 protein is CASSMGDQPQHF. Written as DNA, the CDR3 is TGTGCCAGTAGTATGGGGGACCAGCCCCAGCATTTT. Complete variable domain (other parts from reference TRBV19 and TRBJ1-5): DGGITQSPKYLFRKEGQNVTLSCEQNLNHDAMYWYRQDPGQGLRLIYYSQIVNDFQKGDIAEGYSVSREKKESFPLTVTSAQKNPTAFYLCASSMGDQPQHFGDGTRLSIL.

The chain carries TRBV7-2 and TRBJ1-2, with D unresolved. This CDR3 has 13 residues. Germline assignment: CDR1 SGHTA and CDR2 FQGNSA. Trimming took 5 bases from V and 6 from J, leaving 13 bases between them. CDR3 DNA: TGTGCCAGCAGCCCCTGGATGGGAGATGGCTACACCTTC. Amino acid sequence: CASSPWMGDGYTF.

CDR3 loop: CASSESGPGYGYTF. The CDR3 bases are TGTGCCAGCAGTGAAAGCGGGCCAGGGTATGGCTACACCTTC. The gene calls are TRBV6-1 and TRBJ1-2, with D tentatively TRBD1 (5 bases). Germline loops: CDR1 MNHNS, CDR2 SASEGT. This CDR3 comprises 14 residues. V lost 2 bases to trimming and J lost 5 bases, with 12 bases between them.

The table lists this clone with a count of one. J is TRBJ1-1 and V is TRBV7-6; D is unresolved. This CDR3 is built from 15 residues. CDR1 and CDR2 (germline): SGHVS, FNYEAQ. V lost 1 base, J lost 3 bases, and 12 bases lay in between. CDR3: CASSLVAGGDTEAFF. As DNA, the CDR3 is TGTGCCAGCAGCTTAGTAGCGGGCGGGGACACTGAAGCTTTCTTT.

This clone occurred a few times. This chain joins TRBV30 and TRBJ1-6; D is unresolved. Trimming shortened V by 2 bases and J by 8 bases, and 10 bases separated the two germline ends. The germline V gene encodes CDR1 GTSNPN and CDR2 SVGIG (reference sequence). CDR3 length: 13 amino acids. The CDR3 protein is CAWSPEADSPLHF. Here the CDR3 DNA reads TGTGCCTGGAGTCCGGAGGCGGATTCACCCCTCCACTTT.

The chain's CDR3 is CASSVGRVFGQPQHF. The CDR3 coding sequence is TGTGCCAGCAGTGTCGGCAGGGTTTTCGGGCAGCCCCAGCATTTT. The J gene is TRBJ1-5, the V gene TRBV2, with D possibly TRBD1 on 5 matching bases. V shed 4 bases and J shed 7 bases, with 17 bases lying between them. Germline V gene lookup returns CDR1 SNHLY and CDR2 FYNNEI. The CDR3 length is 15 residues.

The table lists this clone with a count of one. V and J are TRBV30 and TRBJ1-3; no clear D. In germline, CDR1 is GTSNPN, CDR2 SVGIG (reference sequence). V was shortened by 3 bases and J by 4 bases, with 10 bases between the two germline ends. The CDR3 has 13 residues. The CDR3 coding sequence is TGTGCCTGGAGCATAGCCGGCGGAAACACCATATATTTT. Encoded protein: CAWSIAGGNTIYF.

V is TRBV29-1 and J is TRBJ1-2, with 8 bases matching TRBD1. This CDR3 comprises 12 residues. V trimming: 7 bases; J trimming: 8 bases; junction bases outside the gene matches: 9. Germline V gives CDR1 SQVTM, CDR2 ANQGSEA. CDR3 loop: CSGLTGEGGYTF. CDR3 sequence (DNA): TGCAGCGGCCTGACAGGGGAAGGAGGCTACACCTTC.